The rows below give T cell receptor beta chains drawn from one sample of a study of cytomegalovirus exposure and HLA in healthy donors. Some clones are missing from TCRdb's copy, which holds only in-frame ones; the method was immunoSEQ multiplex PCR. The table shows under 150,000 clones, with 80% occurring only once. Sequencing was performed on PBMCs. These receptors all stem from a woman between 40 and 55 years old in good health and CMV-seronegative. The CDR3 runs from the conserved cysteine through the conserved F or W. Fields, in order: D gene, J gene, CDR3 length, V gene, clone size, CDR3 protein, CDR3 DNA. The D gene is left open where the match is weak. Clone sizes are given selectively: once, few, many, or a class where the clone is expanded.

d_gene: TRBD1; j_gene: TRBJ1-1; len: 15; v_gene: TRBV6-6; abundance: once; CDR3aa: CASNRANRGGTEAFF; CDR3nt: TGTGCCAGCAATCGGGCGAACAGGGGAGGCACTGAAGCTTTCTTT
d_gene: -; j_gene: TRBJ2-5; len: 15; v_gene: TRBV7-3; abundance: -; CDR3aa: CASSLTVGDQETQYF; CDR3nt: TGTGCCAGCAGCTTAACGGTCGGGGACCAAGAGACCCAGTACTTC
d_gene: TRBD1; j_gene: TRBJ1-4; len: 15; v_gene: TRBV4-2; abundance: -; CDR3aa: CASSQDGQENEKLFF; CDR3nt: TGTGCCAGCAGCCAGGATGGACAGGAAAATGAAAAACTGTTTTTT
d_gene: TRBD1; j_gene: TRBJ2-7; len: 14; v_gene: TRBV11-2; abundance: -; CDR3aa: CASSSRQGRYEQYF; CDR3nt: TGTGCCAGCAGCTCTAGACAGGGACGCTACGAGCAGTACTTC
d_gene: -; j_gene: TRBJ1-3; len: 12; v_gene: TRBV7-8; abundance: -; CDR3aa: CASSAEQNTIYF; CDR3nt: TGTGCCAGCAGCGCGGAGCAAAACACCATATATTTT
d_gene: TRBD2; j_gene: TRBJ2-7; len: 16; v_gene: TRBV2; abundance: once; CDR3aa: CASLGGSSGRPYEQYF; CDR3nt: TGTGCCAGCCTCGGAGGGTCTAGCGGGAGACCCTACGAGCAGTACTTC
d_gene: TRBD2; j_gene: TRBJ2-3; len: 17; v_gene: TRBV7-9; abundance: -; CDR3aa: CASSRKGGPAEGDTQYF; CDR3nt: TGTGCCAGCAGCCGAAAGGGAGGGCCGGCCGAGGGGGATACGCAGTATTTT
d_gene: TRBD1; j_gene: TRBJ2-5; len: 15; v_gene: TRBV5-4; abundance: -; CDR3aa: CASSSPGQRQETQYF; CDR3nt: TGTGCCAGCAGCTCACCGGGACAGAGACAAGAGACCCAGTACTTC
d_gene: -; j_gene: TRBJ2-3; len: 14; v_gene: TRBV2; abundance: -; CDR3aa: CASSEAFSGDTQYF; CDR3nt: TGTGCCAGCAGTGAAGCCTTCTCGGGAGATACGCAGTATTTT
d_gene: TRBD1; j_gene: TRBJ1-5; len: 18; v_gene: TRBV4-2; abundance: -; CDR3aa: CASSQDREGAESNQPQHF; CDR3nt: TGTGCCAGCAGCCAAGATCGAGAGGGGGCTGAGAGCAATCAGCCCCAGCATTTT
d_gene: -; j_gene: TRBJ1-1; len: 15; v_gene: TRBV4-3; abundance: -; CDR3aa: CASSLNRAPNTEAFF; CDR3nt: TGCGCCAGCAGCCTCAACAGGGCCCCGAACACTGAAGCTTTCTTT
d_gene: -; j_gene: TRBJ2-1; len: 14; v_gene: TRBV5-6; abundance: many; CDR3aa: CASSFLSENNEQFF; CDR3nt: TGTGCCAGCAGCTTTTTATCGGAGAACAATGAGCAGTTCTTC
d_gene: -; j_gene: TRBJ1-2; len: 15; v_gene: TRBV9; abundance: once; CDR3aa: CASSVTHSASYGYTF; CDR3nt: TGTGCCAGCAGCGTCACCCACTCAGCTAGCTATGGCTACACCTTC
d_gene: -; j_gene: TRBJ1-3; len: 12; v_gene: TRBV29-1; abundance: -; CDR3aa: CSAVTAGNTIYF; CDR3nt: TGCAGCGCCGTGACAGCTGGAAACACCATATATTTT
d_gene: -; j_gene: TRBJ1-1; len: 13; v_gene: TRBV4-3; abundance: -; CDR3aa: CASSQVGLEAAFF; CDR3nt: TGCGCCAGCAGCCAAGTTGGATTGGAGGCAGCTTTCTTT
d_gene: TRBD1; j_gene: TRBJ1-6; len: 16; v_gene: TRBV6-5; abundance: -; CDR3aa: CASSYSNLQGGSPLHF; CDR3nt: TGTGCCAGCAGTTACTCGAATTTGCAGGGGGGTTCACCCCTCCACTTT
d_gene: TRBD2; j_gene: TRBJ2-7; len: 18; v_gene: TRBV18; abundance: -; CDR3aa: CASSPGTSGGTITYEQYF; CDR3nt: TGTGCCAGCTCACCAGGGACTAGCGGGGGCACAATTACCTACGAGCAGTACTTC
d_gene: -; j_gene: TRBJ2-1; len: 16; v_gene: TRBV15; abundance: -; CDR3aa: CATSRGGGVSYNEQFF; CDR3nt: TGTGCCACCAGCAGAGGGGGCGGGGTCTCCTACAATGAGCAGTTCTTC
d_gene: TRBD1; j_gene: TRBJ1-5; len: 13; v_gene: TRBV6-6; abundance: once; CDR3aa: CASRTGGNQPQHF; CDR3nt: TGTGCCAGCAGGACAGGGGGCAATCAGCCCCAGCATTTT
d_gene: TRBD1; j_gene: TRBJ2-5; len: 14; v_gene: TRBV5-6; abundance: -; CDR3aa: CASSGTGTGETQYF; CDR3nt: TGTGCCAGCAGCGGTACCGGGACAGGGGAGACCCAGTACTTC
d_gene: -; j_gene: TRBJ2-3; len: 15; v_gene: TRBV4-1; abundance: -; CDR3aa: CASSQDGVVADTQYF; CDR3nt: TGCGCCAGCAGCCAAGATGGAGTAGTAGCAGATACGCAGTATTTT
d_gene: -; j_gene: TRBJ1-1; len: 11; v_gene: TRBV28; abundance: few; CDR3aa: CASSSRAEAFF; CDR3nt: TGTGCCAGCAGTTCTCGGGCTGAAGCTTTCTTT
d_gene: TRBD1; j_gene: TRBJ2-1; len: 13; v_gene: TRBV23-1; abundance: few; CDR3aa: CASSQPRQGKQFF; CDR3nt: TGCGCCAGCAGTCAACCTCGACAGGGGAAGCAGTTCTTC
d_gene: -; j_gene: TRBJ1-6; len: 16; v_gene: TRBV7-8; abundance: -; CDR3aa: CASSLAGGWSNSPLHF; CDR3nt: TGTGCCAGCAGCTTAGCGGGGGGATGGAGTAATTCACCCCTCCACTTT
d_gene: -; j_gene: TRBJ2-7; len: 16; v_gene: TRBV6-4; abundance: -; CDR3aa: CASSDSGLRVRAEQYF; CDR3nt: TGTGCCAGCAGTGACTCGGGTCTGCGGGTTCGGGCCGAGCAGTACTTC
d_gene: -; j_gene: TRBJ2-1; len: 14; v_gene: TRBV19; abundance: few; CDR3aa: CASTRDSAYNEQFF; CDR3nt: TGTGCCAGTACCAGAGACAGCGCTTACAATGAGCAGTTCTTC
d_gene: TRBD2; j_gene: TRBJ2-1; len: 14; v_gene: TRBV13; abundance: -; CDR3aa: CASSSHGLANEQFF; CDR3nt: TGTGCCAGCAGCTCCCACGGACTAGCAAATGAGCAGTTCTTC
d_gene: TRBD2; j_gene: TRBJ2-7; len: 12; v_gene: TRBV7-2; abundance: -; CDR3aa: CASSPHGGEQYF; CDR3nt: TGTGCCAGCAGCCCCCACGGGGGGGAGCAGTACTTC
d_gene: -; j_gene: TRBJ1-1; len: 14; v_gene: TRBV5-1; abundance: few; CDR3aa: CASSLVGGKGEAFF; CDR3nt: TGCGCCAGCAGCTTGGTTGGAGGGAAAGGTGAAGCTTTCTTT
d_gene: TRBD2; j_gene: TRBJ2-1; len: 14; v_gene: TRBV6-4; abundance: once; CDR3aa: CASSDAGGGNEQFF; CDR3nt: TGTGCCAGCAGTGACGCGGGGGGGGGCAATGAGCAGTTCTTC
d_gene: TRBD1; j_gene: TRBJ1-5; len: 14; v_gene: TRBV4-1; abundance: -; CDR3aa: CASSQGDSDQPQHF; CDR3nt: TGCGCCAGCAGCCAGGGGGACAGTGATCAGCCCCAGCATTTT
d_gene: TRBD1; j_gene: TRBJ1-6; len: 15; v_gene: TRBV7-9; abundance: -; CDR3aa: CASSSGQGYGSPLHF; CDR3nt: TGTGCCAGCAGCTCCGGACAGGGTTACGGTTCACCCCTCCACTTT
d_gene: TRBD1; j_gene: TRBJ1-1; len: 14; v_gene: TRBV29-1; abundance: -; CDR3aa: CSVPSDRGNTEAFF; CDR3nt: TGCAGCGTCCCATCCGACAGGGGGAACACTGAAGCTTTCTTT
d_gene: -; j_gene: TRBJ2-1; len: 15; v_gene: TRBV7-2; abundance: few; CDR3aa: CASSTDWSSYNEQFF; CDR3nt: TGTGCCAGCAGCACCGACTGGAGCTCCTACAATGAGCAGTTCTTC
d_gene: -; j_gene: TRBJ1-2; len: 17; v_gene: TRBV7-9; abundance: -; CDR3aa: CASSLNPRGTSFYGYTF; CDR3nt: TGTGCCAGCAGCTTAAATCCTCGAGGAACCTCCTTCTATGGCTACACCTTC
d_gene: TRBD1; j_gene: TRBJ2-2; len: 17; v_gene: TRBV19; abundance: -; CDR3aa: CASSISLQGVNTGELFF; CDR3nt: TGTGCCAGTAGTATCTCGTTACAGGGGGTCAACACCGGGGAGCTGTTTTTT
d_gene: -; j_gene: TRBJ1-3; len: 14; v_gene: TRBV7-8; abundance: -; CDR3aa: CASSATGLGNTIYF; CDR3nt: TGTGCCAGCAGCGCTACAGGGTTAGGAAACACCATATATTTT
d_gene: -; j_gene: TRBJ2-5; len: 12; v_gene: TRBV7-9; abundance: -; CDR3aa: CASSPQSGTQYF; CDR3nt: TGTGCCAGCAGCCCCCAAAGCGGGACCCAGTACTTC
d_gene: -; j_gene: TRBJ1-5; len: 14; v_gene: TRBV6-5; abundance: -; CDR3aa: CASSLQGSNQPQHF; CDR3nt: TGTGCCAGCAGCCTTCAGGGGAGCAATCAGCCCCAGCATTTT
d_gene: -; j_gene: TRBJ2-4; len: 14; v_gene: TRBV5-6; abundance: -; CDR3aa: CASSLAVLSSIQYF; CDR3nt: TGTGCCAGCAGCTTGGCCGTACTGAGTAGCATTCAGTACTTC
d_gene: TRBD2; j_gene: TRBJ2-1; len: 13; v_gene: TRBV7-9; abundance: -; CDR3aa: CASRERAGDRQFF; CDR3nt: TGTGCCAGCAGGGAGAGAGCGGGAGATCGGCAGTTCTTC
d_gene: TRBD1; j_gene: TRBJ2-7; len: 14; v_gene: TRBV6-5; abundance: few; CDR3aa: CASSQSTGAGEQYF; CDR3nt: TGTGCCAGCAGCCAGAGCACAGGGGCGGGCGAGCAGTACTTC
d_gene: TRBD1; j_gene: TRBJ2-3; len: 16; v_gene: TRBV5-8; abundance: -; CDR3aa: CASSFSPDRGTDTQYF; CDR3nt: TGTGCCAGCAGCTTTTCCCCCGACAGGGGGACAGATACGCAGTATTTT
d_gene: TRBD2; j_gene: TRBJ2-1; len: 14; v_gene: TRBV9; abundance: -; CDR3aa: CASTEGGRADEQFF; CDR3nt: TGTGCCAGCACCGAAGGCGGGAGGGCCGATGAGCAGTTCTTC
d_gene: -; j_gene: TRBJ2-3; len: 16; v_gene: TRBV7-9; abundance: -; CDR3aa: CASSLGLGGYTDTQYF; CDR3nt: TGTGCCAGCAGCCTCGGCCTCGGAGGGTACACAGATACGCAGTATTTT
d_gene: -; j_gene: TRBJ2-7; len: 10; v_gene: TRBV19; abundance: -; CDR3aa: CARLSSEQYF; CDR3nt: TGTGCCAGACTATCGTCCGAGCAGTACTTC
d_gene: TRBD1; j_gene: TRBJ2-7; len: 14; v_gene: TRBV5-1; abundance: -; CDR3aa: CASTPTGGLLKQYF; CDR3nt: TGCGCCAGCACCCCGACAGGGGGCCTTTTAAAGCAGTACTTC
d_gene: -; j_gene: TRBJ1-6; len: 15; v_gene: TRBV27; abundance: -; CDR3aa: CASSLSLGGICPLHF; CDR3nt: TGTGCCAGCAGTTTATCGCTAGGGGGTATCTGCCCCCTCCACTTT
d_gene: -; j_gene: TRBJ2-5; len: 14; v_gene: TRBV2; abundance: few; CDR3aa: CASSAGRHQETQYF; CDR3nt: TGTGCCAGCAGTGCTGGGAGGCATCAAGAGACCCAGTACTTC
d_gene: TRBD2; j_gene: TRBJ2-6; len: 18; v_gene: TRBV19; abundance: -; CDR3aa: CASSIGSGGFSGANVLTF; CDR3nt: TGTGCCAGTAGTATAGGTAGCGGGGGGTTCTCTGGGGCCAACGTCCTGACTTTC
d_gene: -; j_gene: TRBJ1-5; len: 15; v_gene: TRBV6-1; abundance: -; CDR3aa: CASSGTGISNQPQHF; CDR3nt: TGTGCCAGCAGTGGGACTGGGATTAGCAATCAGCCCCAGCATTTT
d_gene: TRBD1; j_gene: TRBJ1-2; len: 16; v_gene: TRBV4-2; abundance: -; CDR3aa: CASSQEGRGRSDGYTF; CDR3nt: TGTGCCAGCAGCCAAGAGGGCAGGGGGCGCTCTGATGGCTACACCTTC
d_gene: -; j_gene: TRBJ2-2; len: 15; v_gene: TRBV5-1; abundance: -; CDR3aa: CASSSGLGNTGELFF; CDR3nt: TGCGCCAGCAGCTCGGGACTTGGGAACACCGGGGAGCTGTTTTTT
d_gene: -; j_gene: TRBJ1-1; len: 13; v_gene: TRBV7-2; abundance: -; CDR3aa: CASSLQGNTEAFF; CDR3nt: TGTGCCAGCAGCTTGCAGGGGAACACTGAAGCTTTCTTT
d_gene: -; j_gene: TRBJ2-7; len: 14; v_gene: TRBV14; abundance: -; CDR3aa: CASSLGGGSYEQYF; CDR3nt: TGTGCCAGCAGCCTGGGGGGTGGGTCCTACGAGCAGTACTTC
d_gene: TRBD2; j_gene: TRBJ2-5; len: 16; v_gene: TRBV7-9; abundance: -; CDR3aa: CASSRTSGGAGETQYF; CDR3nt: TGTGCCAGCAGTCGGACTAGCGGGGGGGCCGGGGAGACCCAGTACTTC
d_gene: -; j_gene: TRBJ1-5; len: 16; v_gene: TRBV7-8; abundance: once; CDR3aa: CASSLASGLRNQPQHF; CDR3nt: TGTGCCAGCAGCTTAGCATCTGGCCTGCGGAATCAGCCCCAGCATTTT